The present T cell receptor beta chain was sequenced within a study of shared clonotypes between healthy human individuals. Terminally differentiated effector memory CD45RA+ cells were left out of the naive CD8 fraction, which was CD45RO-negative and positively selected for CCR7. Among the donors, all were Caucasian adults who lived in Nashville, Tennessee. CDR1 and CDR2 (germline): LNHNV, YYDKDF (reference sequence). This CDR3 spans 15 amino acids. Trimming took 0 bases from V and 4 from J, leaving 12 bases between them. An assay was performed, and its level was deep. The authors split each subset's genomic DNA evenly across several immunoSEQ plates. Libraries were prepared by immunoSEQ multiplex PCR; TCRdb keeps only in-frame clonotypes and omits some of them. The sample includes 2 million to 2.5 million clones, 90% to 95% of them seen just once.

The receptor was isolated from a man between 18 and 35 years old in good health. Some clones in this sample may be carry-over from other donors' samples. The sequencing input was naive CD8+ T cells from PBMCs. The chain has TRBV15 and TRBJ1-2, with D unclear. CDR3 in amino acids: CATSRDSKGGYGYTF. In nucleotides, the CDR3 is TGTGCCACCAGCAGAGATTCGAAGGGAGGCTATGGCTACACCTTC. The variable domain in full, with the rest retrieved from reference TRBV15 and TRBJ1-2, is DAMVIQNPRYQVTQFGKPVTLSCSQTLNHNVMYWYQQKSSQAPKLLFHYYDKDFNNEADTPDNFQSRRPNTSFCFLDIRSPGLGDTAMYLCATSRDSKGGYGYTFGSGTRLTVV.